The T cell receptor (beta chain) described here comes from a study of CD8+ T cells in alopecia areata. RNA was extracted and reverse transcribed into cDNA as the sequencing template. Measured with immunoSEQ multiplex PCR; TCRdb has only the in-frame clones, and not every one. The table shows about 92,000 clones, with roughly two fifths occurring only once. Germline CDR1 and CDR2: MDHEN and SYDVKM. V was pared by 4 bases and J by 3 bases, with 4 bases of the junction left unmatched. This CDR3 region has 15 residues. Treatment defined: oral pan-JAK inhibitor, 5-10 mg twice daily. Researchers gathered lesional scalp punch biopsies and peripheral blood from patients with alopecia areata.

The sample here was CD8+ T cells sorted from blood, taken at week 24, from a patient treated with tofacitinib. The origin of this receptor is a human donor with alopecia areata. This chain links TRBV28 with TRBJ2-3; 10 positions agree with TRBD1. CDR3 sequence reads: CASSSGDRGTDTQYF. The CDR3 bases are TGTGCCAGCAGTTCCGGGGACAGGGGTACAGATACGCAGTATTTT.